The 8 T cell receptor beta chains below come from one sample, sequenced in a study of CXCR3-negative and CXCR3-positive naive CD8 T cells. 5' RACE with UMI labels generated the TRB cDNA libraries. From its re-call of the 5' RACE reads, TCRdb lists each CDR3 protein once, without DNA. The sample includes 75,000 to 95,000 distinct CDR3 sequences. Sequenced sample: naive CXCR3- CD8+ T cells from blood. Subset of the sample: CD45RO-CCR7+CD27+CD95- naive CD8+ T cells lacking CXCR3 (TNR3-). The receptors here all came from a human donor in good health. Some clones in this sample may be carry-over from other donors' samples.

CDR3 amino acids: CASSLVSTGELFF. This chain links TRBV7-2 with TRBJ2-2. The germline gives CDR1 SGHTA, CDR2 FQGNSA. The CDR3 has 13 residues.

The CDR3: CASSQESGQYNEQFF. V is TRBV3-1 and J is TRBJ2-1; TCRdb calls TRBD2, which cannot be checked without DNA. Germline values: CDR1 LGHDT, CDR2 YNNKEL (reference sequence). This CDR3 contains 15 residues.

The V gene is TRBV27, the J gene TRBJ2-7; TCRdb designates TRBD1, a call that cannot be tested without DNA. This CDR3 has 13 amino acids. The germline V gene encodes CDR1 MNHEY and CDR2 SMNVEV (reference sequence). CDR3: CATGGTGAYEQYF.

CDR3 residues: CSLTLAGGLDEQFF. The chain links TRBV29-1 to TRBJ2-1; no DNA is available, so the TRBD2 call from TCRdb remains unchecked. Germline CDR1 is SQVTM and CDR2 is ANQGSEA. The CDR3 has 14 residues.

This rearrangement joins TRBV28 to TRBJ1-5. The CDR3 contains 15 residues. Germline CDR1 MDHEN, CDR2 SYDVKM. CDR3 protein: CASSFIQATYQPQHF.

The chain joins TRBV12-3 or TRBV12-4 to TRBJ2-5; the TCRdb call, TRBD2, lacks DNA for checking. CDR3 length: 18 residues. The CDR3 sequence: CASSLPFRGGGDQETQYF.

The rearrangement joins TRBV29-1 to TRBJ1-2; the TCRdb D gene call, TRBD1, has no DNA to confirm it. The CDR3 is made up of 12 amino acids. Germline-derived CDR1 and CDR2 are SQVTM and ANQGSEA. CDR3 sequence: CSVLDRTGSYTF.

V and J are TRBV29-1 and TRBJ2-2; TCRdb's D call of TRBD1 is untestable without DNA. The CDR3 has 15 residues. Germline V gene data show CDR1 as SQVTM and CDR2 as ANQGSEA. The CDR3 here is CSVLGAGGESGELFF.